The clone carrying this T cell receptor beta chain was seen a few times. Its specificity is unknown. It was in the United States that all participants with HIV were treated. Version v3.0 of the immunoSEQ assay ran at survey level. Generated by immunoSEQ multiplex PCR, the TCRdb table keeps only in-frame clones and is missing some. The sample has 35,000 to 45,000 clones; roughly 82% are singletons. This entry comes from a study of long-term antiretroviral therapy in people with HIV. The study, taken as a whole, reports: When set beside controls, HIV repertoires had CDR3 length ranges that were narrower. The clones with expansion before ART were dominant in the repertoire at all time points. Specimens of blood were obtained during about 2003 to 2018, possibly under older ART regimens.

Per the germline V gene, CDR1 is SNHLY and CDR2 is FYNNEI. The V and J ends lost 6 bases and 10 bases respectively, with 13 bases between them. This CDR3 comprises 12 residues. The rearrangement links TRBV2 to TRBJ2-1, with D possibly TRBD1 on 6 matching bases. The receptor comes from a man aged 18-30 years with HIV. The material sequenced was unsorted PBMCs, taken 0.3 years after starting antiretroviral therapy. The CDR3 is CASSPQGSEQFF. The DNA for the CDR3 is TGTGCCAGCAGCCCACAGGGCTCCGAGCAGTTCTTC.